The next 10 T cell receptor beta chains were all read from a single sample in a study of PD-1 blockade in classical Hodgkin lymphoma (TCRdb year 2020). Reading the label with the study, this specimen's time point is: cycle 4 day 1 (C4D1), after more than five weeks of nivolumab. Relapse after autologous stem cell transplantation had occurred in all trial patients, and cohorts A, B and C were distinguished by prior brentuximab vedotin exposure. Receptor amplification or capture employed the immunoSEQ multiplex PCR assay. TCRdb limited this immuneACCESS table to in-frame rearrangements with V and J called. A share of clones is missing; checked studies link under half to unresolved V genes, and the rest is unexplained. The sample table contains about 90,000 clones; only one count was recorded for over 75% of them. The ten largest account for under 3% of the sample. Here the sequenced sample was peripheral blood mononuclear cells (PBMCs), taken before the fourth cycle of nivolumab. These receptors were collected from a human donor with classical Hodgkin lymphoma.

The chain joins TRBV5-8 to TRBJ1-4; 9 bases are shared with TRBD1. V lost 0 bases and J lost 3; bases outside the gene matches: 0. This CDR3 has 15 amino acids. CDR1 and CDR2 (germline): SGHTS, YDEGEE. The DNA for the CDR3 is TGTGCCAGCAGCTTGGGGGACAGGGCTAATGAAAAACTGTTTTTT. It specifies CASSLGDRANEKLFF.

This sequence joins TRBV5-1 and TRBJ2-3; TRBD1 aligns across 7 bases. Germline lookup yields CDR1 SGHRS and CDR2 YFSETQ. The J segment lost 6 bases and the V segment lost 0 bases, leaving 10 bases of the junction unmatched. This CDR3 spans 16 amino acids. The CDR3 protein is CASSLAGQNPVDTQYF. The CDR3 DNA reads as TGCGCCAGCAGCTTGGCGGGACAGAATCCAGTTGATACGCAGTATTTT.

CDR3 DNA sequence: TGTGCCTGGAGTGTACTTTTCCACGGGTACACCTTC. Encoded protein: CAWSVLFHGYTF. The V call is TRBV30, the J call TRBJ1-2, with D unresolved. V was shortened by 0 bases and J by 11 bases, with 13 bases between the two germline ends. This CDR3 comprises 12 residues. Germline lookup yields CDR1 GTSNPN and CDR2 SVGIG (reference sequence).

The rearrangement uses TRBV18 and TRBJ1-1; 9 bases are shared with TRBD1. Per the germline V gene, CDR1 is KGHSH and CDR2 is LQKENI. With 4 bases clipped from V and 3 bases from J, the junction kept 3 bases outside the gene matches. CDR3 size: 14 residues. For the CDR3, the DNA is TGTGCCAGCTCACTGAGGACAGGGGACACTGAAGCTTTCTTT. This gives the protein CASSLRTGDTEAFF.

The gene calls are TRBV27 and TRBJ1-4; D not certain. With 8 bases removed from V and 12 bases from J, the gap between germline ends came to 25 bases. Germline V gene data show CDR1 as MNHEY and CDR2 as SMNVEV (reference sequence). The CDR3 sequence is 15 residues long. The CDR3 nucleotides read TGTGCCAGCGGTTATCAGGTTGGGTCGGGCGAAGAACTGTTTTTT. Translating gives CASGYQVGSGEELFF.

J is TRBJ1-3 and V is TRBV25-1, with D unclear. V was clipped by 2 bases and J by 2 bases, with 10 bases between them. The CDR3 length is 15 residues. Germline CDR1 MGHDK, CDR2 SYGVNS. CDR3 protein: CASSEQASAGNTIYF. The CDR3, as DNA: TGTGCCAGCAGTGAACAGGCATCGGCTGGAAACACCATATATTTT.

The V call is TRBV5-4, the J call TRBJ2-3, with 9 bases that match TRBD2. This CDR3 has 16 amino acids. Losses at the gene ends were 6 bases for V and 2 bases for J; bases not matched to a gene: 10. Germline assignment: CDR1 SGHNT and CDR2 YYREEE (reference sequence). The DNA for the CDR3 is TGTGCCAGCACCTCAGCGGGGGGTTACTACACAGATACGCAGTATTTT. Translating it yields CASTSAGGYYTDTQYF.

V usage is TRBV30 and J usage is TRBJ2-5; TRBD2 matches 7 bases. The CDR3 has 16 amino acids. The V and J ends lost 3 bases and 4 bases, in that order; junction bases with no gene match: 14. From germline, CDR1 is GTSNPN and CDR2 SVGIG (reference sequence). The CDR3 reads CAWSDYGGISGETQYF. The CDR3 DNA follows: TGTGCCTGGAGCGACTACGGGGGGATAAGCGGAGAGACCCAGTACTTC. Full variable domain (rest looked up from reference TRBV30 and TRBJ2-5): SQTIHQWPATLVQPVGSPLSLECTVEGTSNPNLYWYRQAAGRGLQLLFYSVGIGQISSEVPQNLSASRPQDRQFILSSKKLLLSDSGFYLCAWSDYGGISGETQYFGPGTRLLVL.

The rearrangement links TRBV30 to TRBJ2-1; the match to TRBD2 covers 12 bases. J gave up 7 bases and V 3 bases, and 7 bases lay outside the gene matches. The CDR3 extends over 15 amino acids. CDR1 is GTSNPN, CDR2 SVGIG, per germline (reference sequence). DNA of the CDR3: TGTGCCTGGAGAAAACTAGCGGGGGGTCCTAATGAGCAGTTCTTC. Residues: CAWRKLAGGPNEQFF.

The chain employs TRBV30 and TRBJ2-3; 8 bases match TRBD2. Losses at the gene ends were 5 bases for V and 4 bases for J; bases not matched to a gene: 11. Germline-derived CDR1 and CDR2 are GTSNPN and SVGIG (reference sequence). CDR3 length equals 15 residues. The CDR3 bases are TGTGCCTGGGTGTCCCGGGGGGGTTTCGCAGATACGCAGTATTTT. Its translation is CAWVSRGGFADTQYF.